Below, one T cell receptor (beta chain) is given with its context. This sample stems from a study of chemoradiotherapy in HPV16-positive cancers. Study in general: Candidate HPV-specific T-cell clones and common TCR motifs came from functional assays in two HPV16-positive patients.

Unmatched junction bases numbered 6, after V lost 6 bases and J lost 6 bases. The CDR3 totals 13 residues. Per germline, CDR1 MDHEN and CDR2 SYDVKM. Here immunoSEQ multiplex PCR was the method, and the copy in TCRdb shows in-frame clones only, minus some. The data show roughly 4,100 clones, roughly 73% seen once. The gene calls are TRBV28 and TRBJ2-3; 7 nucleotides line up with TRBD1. This specimen was collected from a patient who underwent chemoradiotherapy. This clonotype was sampled from a human donor with HPV-associated anogenital cancer. The CDR3 reads CASRRTGADTQYF. The DNA for the CDR3 is TGTGCCAGCAGACGAACAGGGGCCGATACGCAGTATTTT. Together with reference TRBV28 and TRBJ2-3, the CDR3 gives the full variable domain: DVKVTQSSRYLVKRTGEKVFLECVQDMDHENMFWYRQDPGLGLRLIYFSYDVKMKEKGDIPEGYSVSREKKERFSLILESASTNQTSMYLCASRRTGADTQYFGPGTRLTVL.